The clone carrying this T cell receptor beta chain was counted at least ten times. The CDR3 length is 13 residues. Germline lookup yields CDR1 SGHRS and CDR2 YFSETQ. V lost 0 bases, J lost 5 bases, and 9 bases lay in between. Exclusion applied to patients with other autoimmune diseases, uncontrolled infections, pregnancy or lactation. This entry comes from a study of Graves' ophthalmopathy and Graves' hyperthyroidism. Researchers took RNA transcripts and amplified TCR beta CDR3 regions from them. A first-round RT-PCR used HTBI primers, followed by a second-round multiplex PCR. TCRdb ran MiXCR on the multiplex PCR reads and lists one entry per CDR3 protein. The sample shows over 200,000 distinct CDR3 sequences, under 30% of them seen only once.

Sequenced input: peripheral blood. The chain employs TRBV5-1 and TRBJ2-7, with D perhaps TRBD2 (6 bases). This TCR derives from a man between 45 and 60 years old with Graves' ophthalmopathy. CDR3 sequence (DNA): TGCGCCAGCAGCTTGGTCGGGAGCGACGAGCAGTACTTC. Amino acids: CASSLVGSDEQYF.